This T cell receptor (beta chain) appears in the sequencing data of a study of blood T cell repertoires in COVID-19. At the level of the study: The origin of the acute and convalescent COVID-19 samples was the United States, Italy and Spain. Sources were T cells, B-cell-depleted T cells, or PBMCs; the material itself was cDNA or gDNA.

Trimming removed 5 bases at V and 1 base at J, with 11 bases between. This CDR3 is built from 14 residues. Germline lookup yields CDR1 MNHEY and CDR2 SVGAGI. Original analysis: Reference gene primer amplification in the assay estimated nucleated cell counts. The assay was immunoSEQ multiplex PCR, and TCRdb's table has in-frame clones only and misses some. The V and J calls and clone size come from that table; D and trimming were worked out from the DNA. The sample gives fewer than 130,000 clones, 85% to 90% of which show up once; about 30% is in the top ten. The V gene is TRBV6-5, the J gene TRBJ1-1; D remains ambiguous. Material for sequencing was peripheral blood. This sequence was found in a woman of 80 years or more with acute or convalescent COVID-19. CDR3 region: CASSRGSGNTEAFF. DNA for the CDR3: TGTGCCAGCAGTCGGGGAAGTGGGAACACTGAAGCTTTCTTT.